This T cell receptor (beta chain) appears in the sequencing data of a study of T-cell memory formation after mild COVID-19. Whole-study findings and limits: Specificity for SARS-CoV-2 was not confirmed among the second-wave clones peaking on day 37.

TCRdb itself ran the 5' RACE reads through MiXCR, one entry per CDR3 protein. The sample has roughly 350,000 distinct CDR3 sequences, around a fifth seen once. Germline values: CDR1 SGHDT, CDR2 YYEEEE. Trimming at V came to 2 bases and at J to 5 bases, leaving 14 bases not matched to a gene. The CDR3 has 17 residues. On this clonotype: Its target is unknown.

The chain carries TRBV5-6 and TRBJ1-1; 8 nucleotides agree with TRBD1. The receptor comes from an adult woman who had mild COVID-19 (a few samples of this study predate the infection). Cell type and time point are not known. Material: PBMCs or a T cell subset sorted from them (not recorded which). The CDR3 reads CASSLLGGGGDRTEAFF. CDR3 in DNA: TGTGCCAGCAGCTTACTCGGCGGCGGGGGGGACAGGACTGAAGCTTTCTTT.